The present entry profiles one T cell receptor (beta chain) with its context. This receptor's antigen is unknown. Base qualities are not recorded, but no much larger clone differs from it by a single base. Whole blood was collected in K2EDTA tubes by collaborating institutions according to the institutions' own protocols. Collaborator samples were shipped for TCRbeta analysis as frozen whole blood, isolated PBMCs, or DNA extracted from either sample type. The data originate from a study of blood T cell repertoires in COVID-19 (dated by TCRdb to 2018 to 2020). Notes on the research overall: The collaborator samples originated in the United States, Italy and Spain and spanned the acute and convalescent phases of COVID-19. The repertoires were made available in a free public database intended to serve as a resource for research on the immune response to SARS-CoV-2. The material from the prospective study consisted of cDNA or gDNA derived from T cells, B-cell-depleted T cells, or PBMCs. The samples were drawn from the first 160 participants of the ongoing ImmuneRACE study and from 1,254 subjects provided by 6 global collaborators. Where available, HLA class I and class II types were obtained from metadata supplied by the sample provider rather than from assay-based typing. Subjects who had been exposed to COVID-19, were actively infected with it, or had recovered from it provided the deeply sampled blood TCRbeta repertoires that made up the dataset. The sample metadata nearly always contained a de-identified subject ID, COVID-19 status, age in years and sex. The study at large found these results: The amount of clinical and demographic metadata varied by source and participant and was provided uncurated.

TCRbeta CDR3 regions were amplified from genomic DNA using the immunoSEQ Assay, a bias-controlled multiplex PCR. In the original analysis: Within the assay, amplification of reference gene primers was used to estimate how many nucleated cells each sample contained. To quantify the absolute abundance of each unique TCRbeta CDR3 rearrangement, sequence reads were collapsed and filtered. Productive Simpson clonality was computed per sample as the square root of Simpson's diversity index over productive rearrangements. TCRdb limited this immuneACCESS table to in-frame rearrangements with V and J called. A share of clones is missing; checked studies link under half to unresolved V genes, and the rest is unexplained. From that table come the V and J calls and clone size; the DNA was used to work out D and trimming. The sample records some 50,000 clones, 85% to 90% of which are singletons. The ten largest clones take up 5% of the sample.

The junction shows trimming of 2 bases on V and 2 bases on J, and the gene matches do not reach 9 bases of it. The germline V gene yields MDHEN for CDR1 and SYDVKM for CDR2. There are 17 amino acids in the CDR3, from cysteine to phenylalanine inclusive. The DNA shown is the 51-base CDR3, in frame from base 1. The material sequenced was peripheral blood. Rearrangement joined TRBV28 to TRBJ2-1, and 7 junctional nucleotides match TRBD2. This receptor was taken from a man aged 35 to 55 with active COVID-19. The nucleotide sequence is given as TGTGCCAGCAGTTTACCGGCGGGAGCCTATACCTACAATGAGCAGTTCTTC. Translated, this gives CASSLPAGAYTYNEQFF.